The 14 T cell receptor beta chains given below trace back to one sample, sequenced in a study of cytomegalovirus exposure and HLA in healthy donors. Researchers ran the PCR with 60 Vbeta and 13 Jbeta primers. This table comes from immunoSEQ multiplex PCR, and its TCRdb copy is limited to in-frame clones, with some not included. The table has over 150,000 clones, over 80% seen once. The sample comprised PBMCs. The receptors derive from a boy between 2 and 10 years old in good health and CMV-seronegative.

This clone was seen once. The gene calls are TRBV29-1 and TRBJ2-1; 12 positions agree with TRBD2. V shed 4 bases and J 5 bases; nucleotides not matched to a gene: 9. The germline CDR1 and CDR2 sequences are SQVTM and ANQGSEA. The CDR3 contains 16 residues. The CDR3 is CSVVKGLAGKDNEQFF. CDR3 bases: TGCAGCGTTGTAAAAGGACTAGCGGGAAAGGACAATGAGCAGTTCTTC.

The V gene is TRBV7-9, the J gene TRBJ2-7; a weak D match, TRBD1 (5 bases). The ends were cut back, 5 bases at V and 1 base at J, with 12 bases in the middle. The V gene's germline CDR1 is SEHNR and CDR2 FQNEAQ (reference sequence). There are 14 residues in the CDR3. CDR3 bases: TGTGCCAGCAGCGAATCGACAGATTCCTACGAGCAGTACGTC. Translated, it gives CASSESTDSYEQYV.

This sequence joins TRBV7-8 and TRBJ2-2; 8 nucleotides match TRBD2. The trim removed 8 bases at V and 2 bases at J, leaving 7 bases unmatched. This CDR3 is built from 15 residues. Germline V gene lookup returns CDR1 SGHVS and CDR2 FQNEAQ. CDR3 sequence: CASLGLAGNTGELFF. CDR3 DNA sequence: TGTGCCAGCCTCGGTTTAGCGGGAAACACCGGGGAGCTGTTTTTT. The complete variable domain, with remaining parts taken from reference TRBV7-8 and TRBJ2-2, reads GAGVSQSPRYKVAKRGQDVALRCDPISGHVSLFWYQQALGQGPEFLTYFQNEAQLDKSGLPSDRFFAERPEGSVSTLKIQRTQQEDSAVYLCASLGLAGNTGELFFGEGSRLTVL.

The rearrangement links TRBV29-1 to TRBJ2-7; maybe TRBD1 (6 bases). Between the trimmed V and J ends, which lost 7 bases and 7 bases, there was a span of 17 bases. The germline V gene encodes CDR1 SQVTM and CDR2 ANQGSEA. The CDR3 has 12 amino acids. The CDR3 sequence: CSARDTPFEQYF. CDR3 sequence (DNA): TGCAGCGCCCGGGACACCCCCTTTGAGCAGTACTTC.

This clone has only one observation. The CDR3 loop reads CASSFMAGRNTGELFF. CDR3 sequence (DNA): TGCGCCAGCAGCTTTATGGCGGGACGAAACACCGGGGAGCTGTTTTTT. This chain uses TRBV5-1 with TRBJ2-2; maybe TRBD2 (6 bases). CDR3 length equals 16 residues. V was clipped by 2 bases and J by 2 bases, with 13 bases between them. Germline loops: CDR1 SGHRS, CDR2 YFSETQ.

CDR3 sequence: CASGSPIAGGPNEQFF. CDR3 DNA: TGTGCCAGCGGAAGCCCCATAGCGGGAGGGCCGAATGAGCAGTTCTTC. This chain uses TRBV28 with TRBJ2-1; 11 bases are shared with TRBD2. Germline V gene data show CDR1 as MDHEN and CDR2 as SYDVKM. J lost 7 bases, V lost 8 bases, and 13 bases had no gene match. The CDR3 is 16 residues long.

The chain links TRBV25-1 to TRBJ2-7; 8 bases map to TRBD2. After removal of 1 base from V and 2 bases from J, the junction contained 1 base not matched to a gene. This CDR3 has 14 residues. The germline gives CDR1 MGHDK, CDR2 SYGVNS. The CDR3 DNA follows: TGTGCCAGCAGTGAATCGGGACTAGCCTACGAGCAGTACTTC. It codes for CASSESGLAYEQYF.

This chain connects TRBV4-1 to TRBJ2-1, with D possibly matching TRBD2 (6 bases). V lost 1 base to trimming and J lost 7 bases, with 20 bases between them. The CDR3 has 17 residues. Germline lookup yields CDR1 MGHRA and CDR2 YSYEKL. The CDR3 spells CASSQAEGLARFNEQFF. In DNA, the CDR3 is TGCGCCAGCAGCCAAGCAGAGGGCCTAGCGAGATTTAATGAGCAGTTCTTC.

This clone was detected once. The V gene is TRBV11-2, the J gene TRBJ1-1, with 7 nucleotides matching TRBD1. The germline V gene has CDR1 SGHAT and CDR2 FQNNGV. Germline trimming cut 3 bases from V and 6 bases from J; bases unmatched to any gene: 10. The CDR3 loop spans 15 amino acids. CDR3 sequence: CASSLVTGRRAEAFF. For the CDR3, the DNA is TGTGCCAGCAGCTTGGTGACAGGGCGACGAGCTGAAGCTTTCTTT.

V is TRBV7-3 and J is TRBJ2-3, with D possibly TRBD1 on 6 matching bases. V was trimmed by 5 bases and J by 3 bases, leaving 15 bases between them. Germline CDR1 is SGHTA and CDR2 is FQGTGA. The CDR3 consists of 15 residues. The DNA for the CDR3 is TGTGCCAGCAGCCCTCAGGGGCTGCGAACAGATACGCAGTATTTT. Translation: CASSPQGLRTDTQYF.

This chain links TRBV6-1 with TRBJ1-2; TRBD1 matches 10 bases. This CDR3 has 15 amino acids. Germline-derived CDR1 and CDR2 are MNHNS and SASEGT. The V gene end was trimmed by 6 bases and the J gene end by 5 bases; junction bases not matched to a gene: 9. The CDR3 coding sequence is TGTGCCAGCAGCACACCGGGACAGGGGAAATATGGCTACACCTTC. This gives the protein CASSTPGQGKYGYTF.

This chain connects TRBV6-6 to TRBJ1-2, with D possibly matching TRBD1 (5 bases). CDR3 length equals 16 residues. The V gene lost 0 bases and the J gene lost 6 bases, with 17 bases spanning the gap. The germline gives CDR1 MNHNY, CDR2 SVGAGI (reference sequence). In nucleotides, the CDR3 is TGTGCCAGCAGTTACTCGGGGTTGGAGGGGATCAATGGCTACACCTTC. Protein: CASSYSGLEGINGYTF.

V gene TRBV15 combines with J gene TRBJ1-4; 8 bases are a match to TRBD1. V dropped 3 bases and J dropped 0; count of bases not matched to a gene: 6. This CDR3 spans 17 amino acids. Looked up from germline, CDR1 is LNHNV and CDR2 is YYDKDF (reference sequence). CDR3 amino acids: CATSSRQGRSTNEKLFF. CDR3 coding DNA: TGTGCCACCAGCAGTAGACAGGGGCGGTCAACTAATGAAAAACTGTTTTTT.

This clone was counted once. The rearrangement links TRBV5-8 to TRBJ2-1, with 12 bases matching TRBD1. CDR1 and CDR2 (germline): SGHTS, YDEGEE. CDR3 length: 20 amino acids. J was trimmed by 7 bases and V by 0 bases; bases with no gene match: 17. The CDR3 region has the DNA TGTGCCAGCAGCTTGGCTCGGGGGGCTACCGGGACAGGGGGCCAAAATGAGCAGTTCTTC. This gives the protein CASSLARGATGTGGQNEQFF.